One sample yielded the 18 T cell receptor beta chains listed below, sequenced in a study of blood T cells in healthy people across ages. A sample-barcoded 5' primer and a J-beta primer mix were used in a second PCR of about 6 to 12 cycles. In TCRdb, the 5' RACE reads were re-called with MiXCR into one record per CDR3 protein. The data show 1.5 million or so distinct CDR3 sequences, 42% seen once. The specimen was blood. The receptors come from a woman aged 18-29 years in good health.

This rearrangement joins TRBV4-3 to TRBJ2-7; D is perhaps TRBD2 (6 bases). This CDR3 contains 14 residues. Germline-derived CDR1 and CDR2 are LGHNA and YSLEER. Trimming removed 0 bases from V and 7 bases from J, with 13 bases in between. The CDR3 DNA is TGCGCCAGCAGCCAAGACGACGGGGGAGATGAGCAGTACTTC. This sequence encodes CASSQDDGGDEQYF.

CDR3 nucleotide sequence: TGTGCCAGCAGCCCCGGACGGAGTCCTAACTATGGCTACACCTTC. Protein sequence: CASSPGRSPNYGYTF. The V gene is TRBV14, the J gene TRBJ1-2; D is unclear. The CDR3 has 15 residues. The germline CDR1 and CDR2 sequences are SGHDN and FVKESK. The V end was cut by 4 bases, the J end by 0 bases, with 12 bases between.

This clonotype was found a few times. The CDR3 spells CASSLSEQLNEKLFF. As DNA, the CDR3 is TGTGCCAGCAGTTTATCGGAACAGCTTAATGAAAAACTGTTTTTT. V gene TRBV27 combines with J gene TRBJ1-4; D is undetermined. Germline assignment: CDR1 MNHEY and CDR2 SMNVEV (reference sequence). The CDR3 length is 15 residues. Trimming took 0 bases from V and 4 from J, leaving 9 bases between them.

The rearrangement links TRBV20-1 to TRBJ2-7; TRBD1 agrees at 10 bases. The CDR3 contains 14 residues. V lost 5 bases, J lost 0 bases, and 4 bases stayed unmatched. Germline CDR1 is DFQATT and CDR2 is SNEGSKA (reference sequence). The CDR3 DNA is TGCAGTGCTTACGACAGGGGGCCCTCCTACGAGCAGTACTTC. It specifies CSAYDRGPSYEQYF.

The sample holds a few counts of this clonotype. The chain employs TRBV20-1 and TRBJ2-1; D is undetermined. Germline V gene lookup returns CDR1 DFQATT and CDR2 SNEGSKA (reference sequence). There are 13 residues in the CDR3. Trimming cost V 3 bases and J 2 bases, with 8 bases left between them. The CDR3 spells CSASDGAYNEQFF. In DNA form, the CDR3 reads TGCAGTGCTAGTGACGGAGCCTACAATGAGCAGTTCTTC.

This rearrangement joins TRBV4-1 to TRBJ1-5; D call uncertain. Germline V gene lookup returns CDR1 MGHRA and CDR2 YSYEKL. V was trimmed by 0 bases and J by 7 bases, leaving 7 bases between them. The CDR3 is made up of 13 amino acids. The CDR3 coding sequence is TGCGCCAGCAGCCAAGATTCCCAACAGCCCCAGCATTTT. Translation gives CASSQDSQQPQHF.

The CDR3 reads CASSEPIAKNIQYF. The CDR3 nucleotides are TGTGCCAGCAGTGAACCCATAGCCAAAAACATTCAGTACTTC. V usage is TRBV2 and J usage is TRBJ2-4; D unresolved. V was clipped by 2 bases and J by 0 bases, with 5 bases between them. Germline V gene lookup returns CDR1 SNHLY and CDR2 FYNNEI. The CDR3 has 14 amino acids.

A note on this clonotype: This may be a read error: a much more frequent sequence differs by one nucleotide. This sequence joins TRBV25-1 and TRBJ2-5; D is uncertain. The CDR3 is 14 amino acids. V gave up 6 bases and J gave up 2 bases, with 13 bases separating them. Germline CDR1 reads MGHDK; CDR2 reads SYGVNS. CDR3 sequence (DNA): TGTGCCAGCAGAGTGACGACTTGTCAAGAGACCCAGTACTTC. Amino acid sequence: CASRVTTCQETQYF. The full variable domain, its missing parts supplied by reference TRBV25-1 and TRBJ2-5, is EADIYQTPRYLVIGTGKKITLECSQTMGHDKMYWYQQDPGMELHLIHYSYGVNSTEKGDLSSESTVSRIRTEHFPLTLESARPSHTSQYLCASRVTTCQETQYFGPGTRLLVL.

This chain links TRBV20-1 with TRBJ2-7, with no clear D. V lost 0 bases and J lost 6, with 6 bases in between. This CDR3 has 11 amino acids. Germline-derived CDR1 and CDR2 are DFQATT and SNEGSKA (reference sequence). DNA of the CDR3: TGCAGTGCTAGAGAGCACCCCGAGCAGTACTTC. It codes for CSAREHPEQYF.

The rearrangement joins TRBV7-9 to TRBJ2-1; tentatively, D is TRBD1 (5 bases). V lost 5 bases to trimming and J lost 7 bases, with 15 bases between them. This CDR3 comprises 14 residues. CDR1 is SEHNR and CDR2 is FQNEAQ in the germline V gene (reference sequence). The CDR3 region has the DNA TGTGCCAGCAGCGTAATAGCAGGGTGGAATGAGCAGTTCTTC. Residues: CASSVIAGWNEQFF.

The sample holds a few counts of this clonotype. V usage is TRBV6-6 and J usage is TRBJ1-5, with 7 bases that match TRBD1. Germline trimming cut 6 bases from V and 7 bases from J; bases unmatched to any gene: 9. This CDR3 has 14 amino acids. Germline lookup yields CDR1 MNHNY and CDR2 SVGAGI (reference sequence). The CDR3 is CASSRQGGEQPQHF. The CDR3, as DNA: TGTGCCAGCAGCAGACAGGGTGGGGAACAGCCCCAGCATTTT.

This clonotype was observed once. CDR3 sequence (DNA): TGTGCCAGCAGTGACTTGGTGCGGGGCCTTGAGCAGTACTTC. Amino acid sequence: CASSDLVRGLEQYF. V usage is TRBV2 and J usage is TRBJ2-7; tentatively, D is TRBD2 (6 bases). The CDR3 runs 14 residues. Germline V gene lookup returns CDR1 SNHLY and CDR2 FYNNEI. V shed 3 bases and J shed 7 bases, with 16 bases lying between them.

As to this clonotype: Mismatch with germline at one junction end may stem from a read error. The V and J genes are TRBV4-3 and TRBJ2-7, with a possible D match to TRBD1 (7 bases). This CDR3 has 16 residues. CDR1 LGHNA and CDR2 YSLEER come from the germline V gene. CDR3 nucleotide sequence: TGCGCCAGCAGCCAGGCAACAACCAGGGGGAGGAACGAGAAGTACTTC. Translation: CASSQATTRGRNEKYF.

V and J are TRBV9 and TRBJ2-1; 9 nucleotides line up with TRBD2. V lost 0 bases, J lost 8 bases, and 9 bases stayed unmatched. CDR3 size: 16 residues. Germline V gene sequence: CDR1 SGDLS, CDR2 YYNGEE. The CDR3 DNA is TGTGCCAGCAGCGTAGATTTAGCGGGAGACCTGTATGAGCAGTTCTTC. It encodes CASSVDLAGDLYEQFF.

This clonotype was seen ten or more times. The junction differs from germline at one of its ends, possibly a read error. V is TRBV27 and J is TRBJ2-7, with TRBD1 matching 7 bases. Germline V gene data show CDR1 as MNHEY and CDR2 as SMNVEV (reference sequence). The CDR3 length is 14 residues. In DNA form, the CDR3 reads TGCGCCAGCAGCTTGGGACAGAACTCCTACGAGCAGTACTTC. This gives the protein CASSLGQNSYEQYF.

The sample holds a few counts of this clonotype. The V and J genes are TRBV13 and TRBJ1-4; TRBD1 might be the D (5 bases). The germline V and J ends were trimmed by 1 base and 5 bases, with 11 bases remaining between them. Germline CDR1 and CDR2: PRHDT and FYEKMQ (reference sequence). This CDR3 has 15 amino acids. The CDR3 region has the DNA TGTGCCAGCAGCTTAGAGCAGGGTTTAAATGAAAAACTGTTTTTT. It is translated as CASSLEQGLNEKLFF.

Only a few counts were recorded for this clonotype. V is TRBV21-1 and J is TRBJ2-1; the table assigns TRBD2, which was not confirmed against the DNA. TRBV21-1 is noted as a pseudogene. This CDR3 has 16 residues. CDR3 in DNA: TGTGCCAGCATGAGGGAAAGCGGGAGGGCCTGGGATGAGCAGTTCTTC. Translated, it gives CASMRESGRAWDEQFF.

The chain recombines TRBV7-2 with TRBJ2-5; the match to TRBD2 covers 10 bases. Germline CDR1 is SGHTA and CDR2 is FQGNSA. This CDR3 spans 16 amino acids. Trimming removed 2 bases from V and 11 bases from J; junction bases left unmatched: 14. The CDR3 reads CASSLTSLAGNGEQYF. Written as DNA, the CDR3 is TGTGCCAGCAGCTTAACTTCACTAGCGGGAAATGGAGAGCAGTACTTC. The variable domain in full, completed from reference TRBV7-2 and TRBJ2-5, reads GAGVSQSPSNKVTEKGKDVELRCDPISGHTALYWYRQSLGQGLEFLIYFQGNSAPDKSGLPSDRFSAERTGGSVSTLTIQRTQQEDSAVYLCASSLTSLAGNGEQYFGPGTRLLVL.